This T cell receptor (beta chain) was identified in a study of T cells after yellow fever vaccination. Study context: SMART-Seq v4 Ultra Low Input served to prepare low-cell-number fractions. General study findings and limits: Detected again after the booster were most primary-vaccination clones, at approximately 96% CD4 and 70% to 90% CD8.

This CDR3 has 15 amino acids. The germline V and J ends were trimmed by 0 bases and 5 bases, with 10 bases remaining between them. This clonotype was seen more than once but under ten times. Its antigen is currently unknown. For TCR, cDNA came from 5'RACE template switching, which added a universal primer site and UMIs. TCRdb reprocessed the 5' RACE reads with MiXCR, giving one entry per CDR3 protein. The sample holds more than 300,000 distinct CDR3 sequences, 3.5% to 5% seen once. This rearrangement joins TRBV12-3 or TRBV12-4 to TRBJ2-2, with a weak D call TRBD1 (5 bases). Sequenced here: PBMCs, sampled 15 days after the yellow fever booster vaccination. This TCR derives from a young man who received the YFV17D yellow fever vaccine. The CDR3 sequence is CASSLALQGTGELFF. CDR3 DNA sequence: TGTGCCAGCAGTTTAGCGCTGCAGGGAACCGGGGAGCTGTTTTTT.